This T cell receptor (beta chain) was sequenced in a study of CD8 T cells in Susac syndrome. An input of about 0.45 to 1 ug of RNA was subjected to reverse transcription using random hexamers. TCRdb reanalysed the immunoSEQ multiplex PCR reads using MiXCR and keeps one entry per CDR3 protein. The profile shows about 110,000 distinct CDR3 sequences, 96% of them singletons. This CDR3 has 14 residues. Looked up from germline, CDR1 is MDHEN and CDR2 is SYDVKM. A word on this clonotype: Compared with germline, one end of the junction differs, possibly owing to a read error.

The TEMRA cells underwent FACS enrichment, while the CD8+ and CD4+ T cells underwent negative isolation. Sequenced material: CD4+ T cells from PBMCs. V gene TRBV28 combines with J gene TRBJ2-7; perhaps D is TRBD1 or TRBD2 (5 bases each). The sequence was obtained from a human donor in good health. The CDR3 protein is CASSRREFSHEQYF. CDR3 DNA sequence: TGTGCCAGCAGCCGCAGGGAGTTCTCCCACGAGCAGTACTTC.